In its sample, the clone carrying this T cell receptor beta chain was seen once. Per the original methods: The authors estimated nucleated cell counts from reference gene primer amplification. Data came from immunoSEQ multiplex PCR; TCRdb stores just in-frame clones and leaves some out. The DNA was the basis for D and trimming; V, J and clone size are from that table. The data show around 150,000 clones, about nine tenths seen once. The data stem from a study of blood T cell repertoires in COVID-19. Study context: Italy, Spain and the United States were the sources of the convalescent and acute COVID-19 samples. Sources were T cells, B-cell-depleted T cells, or PBMCs; the material itself was cDNA or gDNA.

Germline-derived CDR1 and CDR2 are GTSNPN and SVGIG (reference sequence). The CDR3 is 13 amino acids. After removal of 1 base from V and 9 bases from J, the junction contained 6 bases not matched to a gene. The chain uses TRBV30 and TRBJ2-1; 7 bases fit TRBD1. The TCR originated in a middle-aged man with active COVID-19. Specimen: peripheral blood. In DNA form, the CDR3 reads TGTGCCTGGAGTGGACAGGGTCCGAGTGAGCAGTTCTTC. It yields the protein CAWSGQGPSEQFF.